The TCR beta chain under discussion was sequenced for a study of T-cell memory formation after mild COVID-19. This clonotype appeared a few times. From the 5' RACE reads, TCRdb called clonotypes with MiXCR, one entry per CDR3 protein. The data show more than 350,000 distinct CDR3 sequences, more than 15% seen once. The CDR3 loop spans 15 amino acids. V lost 1 base, J lost 3 bases, and 9 bases lay in between. The germline CDR1 and CDR2 sequences are SEHNR and FQNEAQ (reference sequence). This rearrangement joins TRBV7-9 to TRBJ2-2; the D gene is possibly TRBD1 (5 bases). The origin of this receptor is a man aged 18 to 35 who had mild COVID-19 (a few samples of this study predate the infection). Cell type and time point are not known. The material sequenced was PBMCs or a T cell subset sorted from them (not recorded which). The CDR3 loop reads CASSLGTLYTGELFF. Written as DNA, the CDR3 is TGTGCCAGCAGCTTAGGGACACTTTACACCGGGGAGCTGTTTTTT.